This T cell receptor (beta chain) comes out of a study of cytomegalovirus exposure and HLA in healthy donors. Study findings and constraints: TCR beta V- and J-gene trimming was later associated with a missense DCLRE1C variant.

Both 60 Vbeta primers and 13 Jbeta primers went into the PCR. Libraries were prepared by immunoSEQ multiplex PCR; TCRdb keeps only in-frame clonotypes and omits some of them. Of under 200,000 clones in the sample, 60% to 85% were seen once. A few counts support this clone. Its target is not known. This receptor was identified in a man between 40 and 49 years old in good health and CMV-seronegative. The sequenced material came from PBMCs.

This CDR3 is CASSLRRTNSYEQYF. The CDR3 DNA is TGTGCCAGCAGCTTAAGGCGGACTAATTCCTACGAGCAGTACTTC. The V and J genes are TRBV11-3 and TRBJ2-7; maybe TRBD2 (6 bases). This CDR3 is 15 amino acids long. Trimming removed 2 bases from V and 1 base from J, with 12 bases in between. Germline V gene lookup returns CDR1 SGHNT and CDR2 YENEEA.